What follows describes a single TCR beta chain. Source study methods: Nucleated cell number was recorded as an estimate derived from reference gene primer amplification. Here immunoSEQ multiplex PCR was the method, and the copy in TCRdb shows in-frame clones only, minus some. That table supplies the V and J calls and clone size; D and trimming were determined from the DNA. The sample records tens of thousands of clones, approximately 82% being singletons. The sample is drawn from a study of blood T cell repertoires in COVID-19. Across the whole study: The United States, Italy and Spain supplied acute and convalescent COVID-19 samples.

V gave up 0 bases and J gave up 4 bases; unmatched junction bases: 4. This CDR3 comprises 14 residues. CDR1 is SGHNT, CDR2 YYREEE, per germline (reference sequence). This clonotype originated in a woman between 50 and 59 years old with acute or convalescent COVID-19. V gene TRBV5-4 combines with J gene TRBJ2-7; 7 positions agree with TRBD1. Sequencing was done on a sample of peripheral blood. The CDR3 loop reads CASSLDGTEYEQYF. DNA of the CDR3: TGTGCCAGCAGCTTGGACGGGACAGAGTACGAGCAGTACTTC.